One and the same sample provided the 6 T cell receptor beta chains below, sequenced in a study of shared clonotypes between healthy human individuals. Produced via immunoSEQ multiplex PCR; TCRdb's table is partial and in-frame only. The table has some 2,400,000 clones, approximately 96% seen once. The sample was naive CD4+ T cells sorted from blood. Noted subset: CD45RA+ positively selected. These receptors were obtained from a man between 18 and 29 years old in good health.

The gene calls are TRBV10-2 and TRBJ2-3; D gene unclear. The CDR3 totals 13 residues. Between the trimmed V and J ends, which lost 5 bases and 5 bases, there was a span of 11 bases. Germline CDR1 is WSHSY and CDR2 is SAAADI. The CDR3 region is CASSQSRGDTQYF. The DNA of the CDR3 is TGCGCCAGCAGTCAAAGCCGAGGAGATACGCAGTATTTT.

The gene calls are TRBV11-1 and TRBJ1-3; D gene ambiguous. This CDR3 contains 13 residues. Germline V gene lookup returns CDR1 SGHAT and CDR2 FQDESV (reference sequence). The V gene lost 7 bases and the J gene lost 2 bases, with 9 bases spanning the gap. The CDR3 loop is CASTSRTGNTIYF. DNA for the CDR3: TGTGCCAGCACCTCAAGGACTGGAAACACCATATATTTT.

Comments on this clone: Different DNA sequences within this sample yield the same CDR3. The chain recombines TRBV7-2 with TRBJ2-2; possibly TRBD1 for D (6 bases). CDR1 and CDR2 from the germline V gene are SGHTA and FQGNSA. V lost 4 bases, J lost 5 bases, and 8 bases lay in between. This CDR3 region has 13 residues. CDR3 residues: CASSSRGTGELFF. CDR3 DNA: TGTGCCAGCAGCTCGAGGGGGACCGGGGAGCTGTTTTTT.

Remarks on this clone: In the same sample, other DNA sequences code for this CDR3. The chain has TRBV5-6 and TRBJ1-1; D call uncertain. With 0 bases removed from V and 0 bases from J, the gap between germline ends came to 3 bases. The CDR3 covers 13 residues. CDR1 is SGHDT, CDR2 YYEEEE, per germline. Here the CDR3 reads CASSLALNTEAFF. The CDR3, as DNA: TGTGCCAGCAGCTTGGCACTGAACACTGAAGCTTTCTTT.

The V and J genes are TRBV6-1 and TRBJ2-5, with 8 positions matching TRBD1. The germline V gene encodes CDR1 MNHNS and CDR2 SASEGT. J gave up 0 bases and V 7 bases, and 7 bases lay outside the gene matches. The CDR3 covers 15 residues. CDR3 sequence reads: CASTGQGAHQETQYF. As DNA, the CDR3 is TGTGCCAGCACAGGACAGGGCGCCCACCAAGAGACCCAGTACTTC.

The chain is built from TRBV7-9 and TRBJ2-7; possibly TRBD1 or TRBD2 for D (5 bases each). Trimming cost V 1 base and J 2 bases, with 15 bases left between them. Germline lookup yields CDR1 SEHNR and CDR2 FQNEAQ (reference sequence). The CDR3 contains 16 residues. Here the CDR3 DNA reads TGTGCCAGCAGCTTAGTGAAGGGACCTCTGACCTACGAGCAGTACTTC. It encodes CASSLVKGPLTYEQYF.